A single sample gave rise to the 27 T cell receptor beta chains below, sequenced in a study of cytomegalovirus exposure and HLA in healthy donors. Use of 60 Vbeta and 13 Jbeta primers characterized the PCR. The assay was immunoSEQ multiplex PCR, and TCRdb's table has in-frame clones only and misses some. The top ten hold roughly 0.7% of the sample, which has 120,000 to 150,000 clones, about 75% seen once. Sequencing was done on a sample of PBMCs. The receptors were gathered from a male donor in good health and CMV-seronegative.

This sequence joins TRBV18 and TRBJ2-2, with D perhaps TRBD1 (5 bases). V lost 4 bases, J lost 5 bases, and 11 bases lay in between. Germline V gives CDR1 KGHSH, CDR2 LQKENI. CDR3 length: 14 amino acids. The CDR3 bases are TGTGCCAGCTCACGCCAGGGAAATACCGGGGAGCTGTTTTTT. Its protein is CASSRQGNTGELFF.

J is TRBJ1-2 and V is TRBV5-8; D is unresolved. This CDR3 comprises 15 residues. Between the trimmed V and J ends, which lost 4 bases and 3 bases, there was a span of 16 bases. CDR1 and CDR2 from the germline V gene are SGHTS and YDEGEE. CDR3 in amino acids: CASSLPERSYYGYTF. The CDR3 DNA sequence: TGTGCCAGCAGCCTACCGGAGAGATCCTACTATGGCTACACCTTC.

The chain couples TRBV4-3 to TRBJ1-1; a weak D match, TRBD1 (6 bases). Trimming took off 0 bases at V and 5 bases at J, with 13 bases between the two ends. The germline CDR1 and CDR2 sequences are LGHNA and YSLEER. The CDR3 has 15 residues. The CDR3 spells CASSQERRGTTEAFF. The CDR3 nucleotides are TGCGCCAGCAGCCAAGAAAGAAGGGGGACAACTGAAGCTTTCTTT.

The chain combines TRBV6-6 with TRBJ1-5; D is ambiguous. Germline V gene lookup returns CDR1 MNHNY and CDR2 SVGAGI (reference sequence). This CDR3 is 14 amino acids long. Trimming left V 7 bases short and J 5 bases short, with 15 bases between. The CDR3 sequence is CASKGAAPYQPQHF. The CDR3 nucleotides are TGTGCCAGCAAAGGTGCGGCTCCTTATCAGCCCCAGCATTTT.

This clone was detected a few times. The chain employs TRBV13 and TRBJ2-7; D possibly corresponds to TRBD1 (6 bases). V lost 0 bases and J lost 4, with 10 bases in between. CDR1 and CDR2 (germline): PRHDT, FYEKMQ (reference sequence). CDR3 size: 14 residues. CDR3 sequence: CASSLGNRVYEQYF. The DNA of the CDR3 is TGTGCCAGCAGCTTAGGTAACAGGGTTTACGAGCAGTACTTC.

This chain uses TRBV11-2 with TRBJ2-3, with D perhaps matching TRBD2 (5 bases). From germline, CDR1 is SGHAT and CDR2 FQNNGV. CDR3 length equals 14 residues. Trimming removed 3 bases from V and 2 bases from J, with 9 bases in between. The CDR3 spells CASSFTRSTDTQYF. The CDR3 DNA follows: TGTGCCAGCAGCTTTACTAGATCCACAGATACGCAGTATTTT.

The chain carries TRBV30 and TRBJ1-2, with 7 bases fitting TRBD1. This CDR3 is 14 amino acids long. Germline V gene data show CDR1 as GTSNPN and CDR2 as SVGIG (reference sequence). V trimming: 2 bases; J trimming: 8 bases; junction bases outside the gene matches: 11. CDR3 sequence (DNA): TGTGCCTGGAGTCCGACAGGGCCTATTATCGGCTACACCTTC. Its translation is CAWSPTGPIIGYTF. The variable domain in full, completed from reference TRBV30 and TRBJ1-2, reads SQTIHQWPATLVQPVGSPLSLECTVEGTSNPNLYWYRQAAGRGLQLLFYSVGIGQISSEVPQNLSASRPQDRQFILSSKKLLLSDSGFYLCAWSPTGPIIGYTFGSGTRLTVV.

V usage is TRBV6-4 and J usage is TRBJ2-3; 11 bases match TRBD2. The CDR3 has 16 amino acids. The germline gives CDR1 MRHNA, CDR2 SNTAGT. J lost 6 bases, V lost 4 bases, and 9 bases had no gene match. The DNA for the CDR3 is TGTGCCAGCAGTGGAATAGCGGGAGGGCAAATCGATACGCAGTATTTT. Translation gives CASSGIAGGQIDTQYF.

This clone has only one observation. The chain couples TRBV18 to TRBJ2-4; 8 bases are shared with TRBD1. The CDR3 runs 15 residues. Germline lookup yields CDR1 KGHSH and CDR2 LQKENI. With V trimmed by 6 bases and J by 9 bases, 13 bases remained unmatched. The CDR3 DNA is TGTGCCAGCTCCCCCGGGACAGGAGGAGGGAGCATTCAGTACTTC. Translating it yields CASSPGTGGGSIQYF.

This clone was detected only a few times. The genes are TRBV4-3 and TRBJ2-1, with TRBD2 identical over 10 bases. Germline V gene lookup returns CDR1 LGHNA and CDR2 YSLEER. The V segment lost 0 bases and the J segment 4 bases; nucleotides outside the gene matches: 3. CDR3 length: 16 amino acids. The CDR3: CASSQDGAGGYNEQFF. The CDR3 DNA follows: TGCGCCAGCAGCCAAGATGGAGCGGGAGGGTACAATGAGCAGTTCTTC.

The DNA of the CDR3 is TGCGCCAGCAGCCACTCGGGACAGAGCTCCTACAATGAGCAGTTCTTC. This sequence encodes CASSHSGQSSYNEQFF. The chain recombines TRBV4-1 with TRBJ2-1, with TRBD1 matching 7 bases. Germline values: CDR1 MGHRA, CDR2 YSYEKL. The CDR3 has 16 residues. After removal of 3 bases from V and 0 bases from J, the junction contained 5 bases not matched to a gene.

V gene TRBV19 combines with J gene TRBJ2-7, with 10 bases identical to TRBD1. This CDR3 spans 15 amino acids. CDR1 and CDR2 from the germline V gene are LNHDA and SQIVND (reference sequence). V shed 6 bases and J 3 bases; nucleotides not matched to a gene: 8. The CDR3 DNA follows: TGTGCCAGTAGACAGGAGACAGGGGGCGTCTACGAGCAGTACTTC. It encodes CASRQETGGVYEQYF.

The CDR3: CASRPLGGSYNEQFF. DNA for the CDR3: TGTGCCAGCAGGCCGCTAGGGGGCTCCTACAATGAGCAGTTCTTC. V gene TRBV6-6 combines with J gene TRBJ2-1; the D gene is possibly TRBD1 (6 bases). Germline CDR1 reads MNHNY; CDR2 reads SVGAGI (reference sequence). Trimming took off 6 bases at V and 0 bases at J, with 12 bases between the two ends. The CDR3 is made up of 15 amino acids.

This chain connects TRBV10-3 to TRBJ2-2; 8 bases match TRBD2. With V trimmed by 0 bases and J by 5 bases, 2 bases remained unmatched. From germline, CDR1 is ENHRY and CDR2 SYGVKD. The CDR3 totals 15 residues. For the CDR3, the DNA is TGTGCCATCAGTGAGTCAAGCGGGAGAACCGGGGAGCTGTTTTTT. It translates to CAISESSGRTGELFF.

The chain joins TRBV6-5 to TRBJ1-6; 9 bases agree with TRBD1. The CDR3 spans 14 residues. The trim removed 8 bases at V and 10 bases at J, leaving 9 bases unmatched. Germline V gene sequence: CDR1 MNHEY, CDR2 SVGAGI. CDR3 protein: CASSRTGVDSPLHF. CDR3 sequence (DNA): TGTGCCAGCTCACGGACAGGGGTGGACTCACCCCTCCACTTT.

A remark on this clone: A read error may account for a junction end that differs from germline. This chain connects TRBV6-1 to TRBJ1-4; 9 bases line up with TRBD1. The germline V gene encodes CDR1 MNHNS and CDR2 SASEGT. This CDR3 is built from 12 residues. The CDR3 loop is CASSDFRDRDIF. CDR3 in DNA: TGTGCCAGCAGTGACTTCCGGGACAGGGACATTTTT.

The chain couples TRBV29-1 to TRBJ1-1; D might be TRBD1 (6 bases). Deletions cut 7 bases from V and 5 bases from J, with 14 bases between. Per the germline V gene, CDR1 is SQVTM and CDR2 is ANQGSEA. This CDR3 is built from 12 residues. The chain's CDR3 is CSDQNRATEAFF. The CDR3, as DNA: TGCAGCGATCAAAACAGGGCTACTGAAGCTTTCTTT.

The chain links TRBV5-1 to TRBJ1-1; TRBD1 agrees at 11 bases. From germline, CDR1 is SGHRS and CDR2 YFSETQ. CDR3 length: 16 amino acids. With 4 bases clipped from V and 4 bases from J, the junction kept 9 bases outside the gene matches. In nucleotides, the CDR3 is TGCGCCAGCAGCGTTTGGACAGGGGGCACGAGCACTGAAGCTTTCTTT. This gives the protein CASSVWTGGTSTEAFF.

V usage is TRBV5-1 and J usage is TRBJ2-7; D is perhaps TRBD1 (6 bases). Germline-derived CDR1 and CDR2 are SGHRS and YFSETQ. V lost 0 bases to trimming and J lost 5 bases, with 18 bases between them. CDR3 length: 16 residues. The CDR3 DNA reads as TGCGCCAGCAGCTTGGCCGCAGGGGCACTCGGCAACGAGCAGTACTTC. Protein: CASSLAAGALGNEQYF.

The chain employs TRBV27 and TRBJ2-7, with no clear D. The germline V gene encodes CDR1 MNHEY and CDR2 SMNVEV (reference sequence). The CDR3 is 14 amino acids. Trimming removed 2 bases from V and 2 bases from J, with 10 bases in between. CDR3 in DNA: TGTGCCAGCAGTTTAGGGCCGACCCCCTACGAGCAGTACTTC. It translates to CASSLGPTPYEQYF.

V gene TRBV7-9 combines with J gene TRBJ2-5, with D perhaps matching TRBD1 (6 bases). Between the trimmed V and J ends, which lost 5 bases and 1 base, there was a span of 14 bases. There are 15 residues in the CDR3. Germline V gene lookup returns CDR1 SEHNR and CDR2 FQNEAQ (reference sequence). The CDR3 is CASSVTGYGQETQYF. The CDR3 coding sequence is TGTGCCAGCAGCGTGACAGGATACGGCCAAGAGACCCAGTACTTC.

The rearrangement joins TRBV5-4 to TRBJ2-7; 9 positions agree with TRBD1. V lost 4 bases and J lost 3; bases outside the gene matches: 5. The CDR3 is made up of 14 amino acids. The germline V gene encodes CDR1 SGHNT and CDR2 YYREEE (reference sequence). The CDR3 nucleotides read TGTGCCAGCAGCCAGGGACAGGGAAACTACGAGCAGTACTTC. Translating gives CASSQGQGNYEQYF.

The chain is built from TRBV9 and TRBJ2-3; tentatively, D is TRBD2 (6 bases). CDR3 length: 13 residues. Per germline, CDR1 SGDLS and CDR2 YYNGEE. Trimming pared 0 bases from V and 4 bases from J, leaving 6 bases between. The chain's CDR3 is CASSVAGADTQYF. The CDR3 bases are TGTGCCAGCAGCGTAGCGGGAGCAGATACGCAGTATTTT.

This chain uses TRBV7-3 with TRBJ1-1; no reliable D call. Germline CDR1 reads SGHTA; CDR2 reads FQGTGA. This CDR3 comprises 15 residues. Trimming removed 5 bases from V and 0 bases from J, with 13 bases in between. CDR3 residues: CASSPSTPMNTEAFF. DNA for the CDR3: TGTGCCAGCAGCCCTTCGACACCCATGAACACTGAAGCTTTCTTT.

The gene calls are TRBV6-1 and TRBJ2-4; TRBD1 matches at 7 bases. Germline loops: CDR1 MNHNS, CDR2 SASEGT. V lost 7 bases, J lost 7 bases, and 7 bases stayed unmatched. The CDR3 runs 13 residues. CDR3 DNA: TGTGCCAGCACTGGACAGGTGAGGAACATTCAGTACTTC. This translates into CASTGQVRNIQYF.

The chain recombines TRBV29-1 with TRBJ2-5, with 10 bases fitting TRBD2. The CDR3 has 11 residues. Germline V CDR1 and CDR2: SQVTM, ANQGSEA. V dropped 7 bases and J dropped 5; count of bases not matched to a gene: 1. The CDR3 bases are TGCAGCGCAGCGGGGGGGGAGACCCAGTACTTC. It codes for CSAAGGETQYF.

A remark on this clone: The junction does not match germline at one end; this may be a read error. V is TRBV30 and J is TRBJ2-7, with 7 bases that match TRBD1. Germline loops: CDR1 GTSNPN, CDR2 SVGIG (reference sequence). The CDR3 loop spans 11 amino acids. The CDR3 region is CAWSVQGMRHF. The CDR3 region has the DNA TGTGCCTGGAGTGTACAGGGGATGAGGCACTTC.